The 18 T cell receptor beta chains listed next were all sequenced from one sample in a study of metastatic and nonmetastatic thyroid tumors. Every patient underwent thyroid surgery untreated. TCRdb reprocessed the PCR reads via MiXCR. Of approximately 22,000 clones in the sample, about 10% are singletons; the top ten hold 6% to 8.5%. Sequenced sample: blood. The receptor source for this set is a female donor with papillary thyroid cancer or a benign thyroid nodule (not recorded which). Some clones in this sample may be carry-over from other donors' samples.

This clone has ten or more counts. The chain couples TRBV18 to TRBJ1-2; 7 nucleotides line up with TRBD1. The CDR3 loop spans 16 amino acids. Trimming removed 2 bases from V and 2 bases from J; junction bases left unmatched: 8. Germline CDR1 and CDR2: KGHSH and LQKENI. The CDR3 protein is CASSPMARGGNYGYTF. The CDR3 nucleotides read TGTGCCAGCTCACCAATGGCAAGAGGGGGCAACTATGGCTACACCTTC.

This clone was seen at least ten times. At one of its ends the junction is not consistent with the germline gene, which may arise from a read error. This chain connects TRBV20-1 to TRBJ2-7, with 10 bases matching TRBD2. CDR1 DFQATT and CDR2 SNEGSKA come from the germline V gene (reference sequence). This CDR3 has 13 residues. The CDR3 bases are TGCAGTGCCAGAGCGGGAGGGTCCTACGAGCAGTACTTC. Protein: CSARAGGSYEQYF.

The sample holds many counts of this clone. This chain links TRBV13 with TRBJ2-7; no definite D call. Trimming removed 5 bases at V and 4 bases at J, with 15 bases between. The CDR3 consists of 14 residues. Germline CDR1 reads PRHDT; CDR2 reads FYEKMQ (reference sequence). The CDR3 loop reads CASSITEDWYEQYF. DNA for the CDR3: TGTGCCAGCAGCATTACCGAGGATTGGTACGAGCAGTACTTC.

By share of the sample, this clone is medium-sized. The chain links TRBV6-4 to TRBJ2-2; tentatively, D is TRBD2 (5 bases). The CDR3 runs to 13 residues. Germline values: CDR1 MRHNA, CDR2 SNTAGT. V lost 7 bases to trimming and J lost 3 bases, with 9 bases between them. In nucleotides, the CDR3 is TGTGCCAGCAAGGCTAGCTACACCGGGGAGCTGTTTTTT. Translating gives CASKASYTGELFF.

The table lists this clone with a few counts. Since a much larger clone is just one base distant, this may be a read error. CDR3 loop: CASSSGIGGPNYGYAF. In DNA, the CDR3 is TGTGCCAGCAGCTCAGGGATAGGGGGCCCGAACTATGGCTACGCCTTC. The chain employs TRBV11-2 and TRBJ1-2; 7 bases line up with TRBD1. The CDR3 is made up of 16 amino acids. The germline gives CDR1 SGHAT, CDR2 FQNNGV.

In this sample, this clone turned up a few times. The chain has TRBV28 and TRBJ2-5; no reliable D call. This CDR3 has 13 residues. Germline V gives CDR1 MDHEN, CDR2 SYDVKM. The V end was cut by 11 bases, the J end by 2 bases, with 15 bases between. CDR3 DNA: TGTGCCGGACGGTCGGACGGACAAGAGACCCAGTACTTC. This sequence encodes CAGRSDGQETQYF.

The chain combines TRBV27 with TRBJ2-7; no clear D. Trimming stripped 3 bases from V and 1 base from J, with 10 bases between. Germline-derived CDR1 and CDR2 are MNHEY and SMNVEV (reference sequence). The CDR3 totals 14 residues. The CDR3 nucleotides are TGTGCCAGCAGTTTCCGTACGGCTTCCTACGAGCAGTACTTC. It translates to CASSFRTASYEQYF.

By proportion, this clone is medium-sized. The rearrangement joins TRBV27 to TRBJ2-7, with D perhaps matching TRBD1 or TRBD2 (5 bases each). The CDR3 consists of 13 residues. From germline, CDR1 is MNHEY and CDR2 SMNVEV (reference sequence). Trimming removed 3 bases at V and 2 bases at J, with 8 bases between. CDR3 sequence: CASSLGTPYEQYF. The CDR3 nucleotides read TGTGCCAGCAGTTTGGGGACCCCCTACGAGCAGTACTTC.

This sequence joins TRBV5-4 and TRBJ1-2, with no clear D. Looked up from germline, CDR1 is SGHNT and CDR2 is YYREEE (reference sequence). The CDR3 extends over 14 amino acids. With 5 bases removed from V and 6 bases from J, the gap between germline ends came to 17 bases. This CDR3 reads CASSLPARSDGYTF. The CDR3 DNA reads as TGTGCCAGCAGTCTCCCCGCCAGGTCGGATGGCTACACCTTC. Full variable domain (outside the CDR3, taken from reference TRBV5-4 and TRBJ1-2): ETGVTQSPTHLIKTRGQQVTLRCSSQSGHNTVSWYQQALGQGPQFIFQYYREEENGRGNFPPRFSGLQFPNYSSELNVNALELDDSALYLCASSLPARSDGYTFGSGTRLTVV.

This rearrangement joins TRBV29-1 to TRBJ2-1; D remains unclear. This CDR3 region has 13 residues. The V end lost 3 bases, the J end lost 0 bases, and 6 bases lay between the germline ends. Germline V CDR1 and CDR2: SQVTM, ANQGSEA. CDR3 region: CSVDRSSYNEQFF. The CDR3 bases are TGCAGCGTTGATCGAAGCTCCTACAATGAGCAGTTCTTC.

This clone was seen many times. V usage is TRBV20-1 and J usage is TRBJ2-1, with 14 bases aligning to TRBD2. The CDR3 spans 15 residues. The V segment lost 5 bases and the J segment 7 bases; nucleotides outside the gene matches: 7. The germline gives CDR1 DFQATT, CDR2 SNEGSKA (reference sequence). CDR3 coding DNA: TGCAGTGCTTACTCAGGGACTAGCGGGGGAAATGAGCAGTTCTTC. Amino acids: CSAYSGTSGGNEQFF.

This clone was detected ten times or more. This chain connects TRBV19 to TRBJ1-5; no firm D call. Germline CDR1 is LNHDA and CDR2 is SQIVND (reference sequence). Trimming shortened V by 1 base and J by 1 base, and 11 bases separated the two germline ends. CDR3 size: 16 residues. The CDR3 DNA sequence: TGTGCCAGTAGTATAGCCCCTTCTTTGAGCAATCAGCCCCAGCATTTT. It translates to CASSIAPSLSNQPQHF.

This clone was counted a few times. This may be a read error, as it is one base from a much larger clone. The genes are TRBV5-1 and TRBJ1-1; D not certain. V shed 3 bases and J shed 3 bases, with 6 bases lying between them. The CDR3 is made up of 12 amino acids. Germline V gene sequence: CDR1 SGHRS, CDR2 YFSETQ. The CDR3 sequence: CASSSGDTEAFF. The CDR3 nucleotides read TGCGCCAGCAGCTCGGGTGACACTGAAGCTTTCTTT.

This clone is categorized as medium-sized. V gene TRBV10-1 combines with J gene TRBJ1-2; the match to TRBD1 covers 9 bases. CDR3 length equals 15 residues. Germline V lookup: CDR1 WNHNN, CDR2 SYGVQD (reference sequence). Trimming removed 0 bases from V and 6 bases from J; junction bases left unmatched: 5. Here the CDR3 reads CASSESPGQGNGYTF. The CDR3 nucleotides read TGCGCCAGCAGTGAGTCCCCGGGACAGGGTAATGGCTACACCTTC.

This clone was observed many times. The V and J genes are TRBV25-1 and TRBJ2-5, with 16 bases lining up with TRBD2. Germline CDR1 is MGHDK and CDR2 is SYGVNS. Trimming removed 3 bases from V and 9 bases from J; junction bases left unmatched: 7. This CDR3 has 16 amino acids. The CDR3 loop reads CASSDTGLAGGPAQYF. The CDR3 nucleotides are TGTGCCAGCAGTGACACGGGACTAGCGGGAGGGCCGGCCCAGTACTTC.

This clone was seen at least ten times. V is TRBV29-1 and J is TRBJ2-5; 10 positions agree with TRBD2. Trimming took 7 bases from V and 5 from J; bases not matched to a gene: 7. There are 13 residues in the CDR3. Germline CDR1 SQVTM, CDR2 ANQGSEA. The chain's CDR3 is CSAPSGSGETQYF. The CDR3 DNA follows: TGCAGCGCCCCTAGCGGGAGTGGGGAGACCCAGTACTTC.

This clone is deemed medium-sized (0.01 to 0.1%). The chain uses TRBV6-2 or TRBV6-3 and TRBJ2-2, with D perhaps TRBD2 (6 bases). The ends were cut back, 8 bases at V and 3 bases at J, with 16 bases in the middle. CDR3 length: 15 residues. Germline V lookup: CDR1 MNHEY, CDR2 SVGEGT. The CDR3 nucleotides are TGTGCCAGCGGGGAGGCTAGCTGGGACACCGGGGAGCTGTTTTTT. Protein: CASGEASWDTGELFF.

This clone was found many times. This chain uses TRBV7-2 with TRBJ2-5; perhaps TRBD2 as D (6 bases). CDR3 size: 16 residues. V shed 0 bases and J shed 5 bases, with 16 bases lying between them. Per the germline V gene, CDR1 is SGHTA and CDR2 is FQGNSA. Written as DNA, the CDR3 is TGTGCCAGCAGCTTAGCAGCGGGCTCAACCTGGGAGACCCAGTACTTC. It specifies CASSLAAGSTWETQYF.